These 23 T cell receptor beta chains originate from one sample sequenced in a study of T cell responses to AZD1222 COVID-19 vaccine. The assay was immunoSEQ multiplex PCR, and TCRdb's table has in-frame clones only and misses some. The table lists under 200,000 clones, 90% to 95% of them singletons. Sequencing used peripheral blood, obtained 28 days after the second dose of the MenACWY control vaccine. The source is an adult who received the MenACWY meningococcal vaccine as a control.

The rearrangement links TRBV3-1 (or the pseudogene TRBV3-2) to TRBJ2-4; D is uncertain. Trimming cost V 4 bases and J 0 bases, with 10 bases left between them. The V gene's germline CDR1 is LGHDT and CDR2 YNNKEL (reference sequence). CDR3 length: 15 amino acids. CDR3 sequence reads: CASSLSDIAKNIQYF. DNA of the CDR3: TGTGCCAGCAGCCTCTCCGATATAGCCAAAAACATTCAGTACTTC.

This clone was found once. The CDR3 DNA is TGTGCCAGCAGCTTAGTCCTAGGGGCACACACCATATATTTT. Amino acids: CASSLVLGAHTIYF. The gene calls are TRBV11-2 and TRBJ1-3; a weak D match, TRBD1 (5 bases). The germline gives CDR1 SGHAT, CDR2 FQNNGV. The CDR3 covers 14 residues. V lost 1 base to trimming and J lost 8 bases, with 12 bases between them.

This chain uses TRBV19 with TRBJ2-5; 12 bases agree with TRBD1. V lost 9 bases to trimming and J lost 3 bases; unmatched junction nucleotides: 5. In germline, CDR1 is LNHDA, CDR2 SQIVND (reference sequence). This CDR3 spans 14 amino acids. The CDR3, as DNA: TGTGCCAGCAGGGACAGGGGGCTGGAAGAGACCCAGTACTTC. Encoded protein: CASRDRGLEETQYF.

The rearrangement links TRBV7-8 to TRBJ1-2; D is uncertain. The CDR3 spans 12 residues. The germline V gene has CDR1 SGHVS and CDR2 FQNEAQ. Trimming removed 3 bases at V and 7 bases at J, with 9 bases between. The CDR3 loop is CASSFASGGYTF. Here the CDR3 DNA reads TGTGCCAGCAGCTTCGCCTCGGGTGGCTACACCTTC.

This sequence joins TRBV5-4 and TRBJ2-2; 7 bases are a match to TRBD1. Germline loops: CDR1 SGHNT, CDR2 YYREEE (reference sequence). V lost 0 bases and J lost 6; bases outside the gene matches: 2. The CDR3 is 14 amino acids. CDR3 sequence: CASSLVQGSGELFF. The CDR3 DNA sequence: TGTGCCAGCAGCTTGGTACAGGGGTCCGGGGAGCTGTTTTTT.

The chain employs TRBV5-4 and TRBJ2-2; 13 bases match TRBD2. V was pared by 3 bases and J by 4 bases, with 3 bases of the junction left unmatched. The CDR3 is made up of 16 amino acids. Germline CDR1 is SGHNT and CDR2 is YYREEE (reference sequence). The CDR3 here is CASSWTSGSITGELFF. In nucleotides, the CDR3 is TGTGCCAGCAGCTGGACTAGCGGGAGTATCACCGGGGAGCTGTTTTTT. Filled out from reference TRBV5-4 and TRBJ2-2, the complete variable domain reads ETGVTQSPTHLIKTRGQQVTLRCSSQSGHNTVSWYQQALGQGPQFIFQYYREEENGRGNFPPRFSGLQFPNYSSELNVNALELDDSALYLCASSWTSGSITGELFFGEGSRLTVL.

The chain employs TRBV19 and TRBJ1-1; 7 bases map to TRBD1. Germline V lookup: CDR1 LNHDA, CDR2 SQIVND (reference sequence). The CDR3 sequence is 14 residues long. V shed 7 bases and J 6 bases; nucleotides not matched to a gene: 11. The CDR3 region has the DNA TGTGCCAGTACCCCTAGGGGGCGAAGGGCTGAAGCTTTCTTT. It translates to CASTPRGRRAEAFF.

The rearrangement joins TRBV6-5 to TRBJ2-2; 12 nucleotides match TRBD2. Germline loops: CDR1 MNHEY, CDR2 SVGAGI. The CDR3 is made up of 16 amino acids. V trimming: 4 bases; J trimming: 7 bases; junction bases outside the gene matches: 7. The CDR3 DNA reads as TGTGCCAGCAGTTCGACTAGCGGGAGTATAAACGGGGAGCTGTTTTTT. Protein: CASSSTSGSINGELFF.

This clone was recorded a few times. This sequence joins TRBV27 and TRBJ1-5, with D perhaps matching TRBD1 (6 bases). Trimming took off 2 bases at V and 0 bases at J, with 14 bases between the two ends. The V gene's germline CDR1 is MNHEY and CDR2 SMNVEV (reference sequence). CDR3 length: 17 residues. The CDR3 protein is CASSLIVSGVSNQPQHF. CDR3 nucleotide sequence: TGTGCCAGCAGTTTAATTGTATCAGGGGTTAGCAATCAGCCCCAGCATTTT.

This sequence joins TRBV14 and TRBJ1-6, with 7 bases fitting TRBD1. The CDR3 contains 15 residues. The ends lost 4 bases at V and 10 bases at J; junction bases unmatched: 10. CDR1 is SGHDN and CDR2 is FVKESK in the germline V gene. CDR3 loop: CASSRTAQGGSPLHF. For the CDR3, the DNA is TGTGCCAGCAGCCGTACCGCCCAGGGGGGATCACCCCTCCACTTT.

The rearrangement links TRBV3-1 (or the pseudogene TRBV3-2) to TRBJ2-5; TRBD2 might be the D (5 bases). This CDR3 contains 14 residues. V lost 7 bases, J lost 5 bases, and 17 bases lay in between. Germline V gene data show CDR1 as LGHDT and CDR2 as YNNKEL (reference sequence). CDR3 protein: CASTYGRGRETQYF. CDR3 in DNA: TGTGCCAGCACCTATGGCCGGGGTCGGGAGACCCAGTACTTC.

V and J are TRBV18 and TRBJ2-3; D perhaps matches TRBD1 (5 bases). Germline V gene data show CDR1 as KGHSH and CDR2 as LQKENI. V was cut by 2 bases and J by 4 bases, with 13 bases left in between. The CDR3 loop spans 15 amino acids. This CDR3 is CASSPRQGVADTQYF. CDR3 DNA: TGTGCCAGCTCACCAAGGCAGGGTGTGGCAGATACGCAGTATTTT.

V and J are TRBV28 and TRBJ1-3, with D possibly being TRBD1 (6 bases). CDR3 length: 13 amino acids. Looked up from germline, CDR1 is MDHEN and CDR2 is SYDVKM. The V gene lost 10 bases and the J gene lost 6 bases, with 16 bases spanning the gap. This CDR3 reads CAIEGGRENTIYF. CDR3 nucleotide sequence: TGTGCCATCGAGGGGGGGCGTGAAAACACCATATATTTT.

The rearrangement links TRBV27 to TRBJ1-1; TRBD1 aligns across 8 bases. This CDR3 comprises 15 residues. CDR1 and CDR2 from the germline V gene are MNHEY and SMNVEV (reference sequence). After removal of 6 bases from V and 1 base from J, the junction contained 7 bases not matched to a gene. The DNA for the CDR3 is TGTGCCAGCAGATACCCCGGGACAGGGAACACTGAAGCTTTCTTT. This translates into CASRYPGTGNTEAFF.

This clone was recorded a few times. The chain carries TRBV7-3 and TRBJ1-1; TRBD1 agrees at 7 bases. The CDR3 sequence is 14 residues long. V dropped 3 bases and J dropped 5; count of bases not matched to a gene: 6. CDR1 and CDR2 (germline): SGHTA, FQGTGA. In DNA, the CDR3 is TGTGCCAGCAGCTTGTCAGGGGGAGGAACTGAAGCTTTCTTT. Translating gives CASSLSGGGTEAFF.

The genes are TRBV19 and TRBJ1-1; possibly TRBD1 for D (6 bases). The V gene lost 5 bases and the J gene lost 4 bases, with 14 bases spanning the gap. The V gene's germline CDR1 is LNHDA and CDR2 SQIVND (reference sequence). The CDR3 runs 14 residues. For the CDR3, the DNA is TGTGCCAGTAGTTTTCGCAGGGGAAGCACTGAAGCTTTCTTT. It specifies CASSFRRGSTEAFF.

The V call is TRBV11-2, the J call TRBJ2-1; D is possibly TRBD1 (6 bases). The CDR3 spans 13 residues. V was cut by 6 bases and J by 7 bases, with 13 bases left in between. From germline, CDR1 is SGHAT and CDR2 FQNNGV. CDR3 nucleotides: TGTGCCAGCAGGGAACAGGGTCGAAATGAGCAGTTCTTC. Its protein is CASREQGRNEQFF.

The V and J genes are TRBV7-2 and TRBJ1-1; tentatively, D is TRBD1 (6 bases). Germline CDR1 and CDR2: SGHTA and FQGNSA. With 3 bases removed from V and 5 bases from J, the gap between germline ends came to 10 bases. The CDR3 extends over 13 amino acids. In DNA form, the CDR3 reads TGTGCCAGCAGCTTGGGGGCGCGGACTGAAGCTTTCTTT. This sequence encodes CASSLGARTEAFF.

CDR3 residues: CASSFGQGYNEQFF. DNA for the CDR3: TGCGCCAGCAGCTTTGGGCAGGGCTACAATGAGCAGTTCTTC. The chain carries TRBV5-1 and TRBJ2-1; D is possibly TRBD1 (5 bases). This CDR3 is 14 amino acids long. V lost 2 bases and J 3 bases, leaving 9 bases between the germline ends. Germline V gene data show CDR1 as SGHRS and CDR2 as YFSETQ. The variable domain in full, completed from reference TRBV5-1 and TRBJ2-1, reads KAGVTQTPRYLIKTRGQQVTLSCSPISGHRSVSWYQQTPGQGLQFLFEYFSETQRNKGNFPGRFSGRQFSNSRSEMNVSTLELGDSALYLCASSFGQGYNEQFFGPGTRLTVL.

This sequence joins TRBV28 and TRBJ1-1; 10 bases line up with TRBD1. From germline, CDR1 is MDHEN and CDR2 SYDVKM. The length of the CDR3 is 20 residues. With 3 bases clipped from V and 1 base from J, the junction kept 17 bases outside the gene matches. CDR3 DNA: TGTGCCAGCAGTTTCCCCACGAGATGGACAGGGGGAGCGAGGAACACTGAAGCTTTCTTT. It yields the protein CASSFPTRWTGGARNTEAFF. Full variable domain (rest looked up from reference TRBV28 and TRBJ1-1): DVKVTQSSRYLVKRTGEKVFLECVQDMDHENMFWYRQDPGLGLRLIYFSYDVKMKEKGDIPEGYSVSREKKERFSLILESASTNQTSMYLCASSFPTRWTGGARNTEAFFGQGTRLTVV.

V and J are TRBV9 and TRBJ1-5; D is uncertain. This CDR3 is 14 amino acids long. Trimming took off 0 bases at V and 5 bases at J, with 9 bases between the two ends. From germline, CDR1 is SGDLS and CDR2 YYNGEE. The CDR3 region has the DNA TGTGCCAGCAGCGTAGGGGGAAGAGATCAGCCCCAGCATTTT. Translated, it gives CASSVGGRDQPQHF. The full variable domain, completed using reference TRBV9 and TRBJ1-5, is DSGVTQTPKHLITATGQRVTLRCSPRSGDLSVYWYQQSLDQGLQFLIQYYNGEERAKGNILERFSAQQFPDLHSELNLSSLELGDSALYFCASSVGGRDQPQHFGDGTRLSIL.

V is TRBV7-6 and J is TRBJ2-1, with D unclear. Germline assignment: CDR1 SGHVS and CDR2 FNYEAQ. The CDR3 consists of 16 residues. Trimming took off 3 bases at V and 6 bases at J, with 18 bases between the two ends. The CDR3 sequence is CASSLVRAERSNEQFF. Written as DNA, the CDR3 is TGTGCCAGCAGCTTGGTTCGGGCTGAGAGGAGCAATGAGCAGTTCTTC.

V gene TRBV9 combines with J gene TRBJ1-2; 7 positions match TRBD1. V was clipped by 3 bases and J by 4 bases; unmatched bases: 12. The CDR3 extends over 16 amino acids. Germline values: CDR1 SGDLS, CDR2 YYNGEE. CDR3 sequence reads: CASSEGQRVPTYGYTF. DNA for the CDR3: TGTGCCAGCAGCGAGGGACAGAGGGTTCCCACCTATGGCTACACCTTC.